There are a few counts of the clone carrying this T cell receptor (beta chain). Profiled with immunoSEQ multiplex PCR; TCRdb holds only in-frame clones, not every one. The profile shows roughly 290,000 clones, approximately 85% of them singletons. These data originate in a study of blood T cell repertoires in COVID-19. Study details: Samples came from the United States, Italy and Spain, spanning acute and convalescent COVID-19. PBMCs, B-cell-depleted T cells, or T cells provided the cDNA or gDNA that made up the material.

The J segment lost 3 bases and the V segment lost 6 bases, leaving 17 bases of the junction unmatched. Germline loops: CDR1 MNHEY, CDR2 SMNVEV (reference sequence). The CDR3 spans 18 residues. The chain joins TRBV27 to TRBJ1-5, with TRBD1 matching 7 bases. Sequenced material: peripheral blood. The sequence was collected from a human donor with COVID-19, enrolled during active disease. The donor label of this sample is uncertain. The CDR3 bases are TGTGCCAGCAGCATAAGAGCTCCGGGACAGAGGTACAATCAGCCCCAGCATTTT. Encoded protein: CASSIRAPGQRYNQPQHF.